What follows are 26 T cell receptor beta chains derived from one specimen sequenced in a study of cytomegalovirus exposure and HLA in healthy donors. PCR involved 60 Vbeta and 13 Jbeta primers. Clones were sequenced by immunoSEQ multiplex PCR, and TCRdb holds only the in-frame ones, with some missing. The table lists roughly 150,000 clones, 76% of them singletons. Sequenced material: PBMCs. The receptors here all came from a man aged 35-49 years in good health and CMV-seronegative.

The rearrangement links TRBV7-8 to TRBJ2-5; D possibly corresponds to TRBD2 (5 bases). V lost 5 bases, J lost 3 bases, and 22 bases lay in between. The germline CDR1 and CDR2 sequences are SGHVS and FQNEAQ. The CDR3 is made up of 17 amino acids. The CDR3: CASSRTMAGGLEETQYF. The CDR3 coding sequence is TGTGCCAGCAGCCGCACGATGGCGGGCGGACTTGAAGAGACCCAGTACTTC. Complete variable domain (other parts from reference TRBV7-8 and TRBJ2-5): GAGVSQSPRYKVAKRGQDVALRCDPISGHVSLFWYQQALGQGPEFLTYFQNEAQLDKSGLPSDRFFAERPEGSVSTLKIQRTQQEDSAVYLCASSRTMAGGLEETQYFGPGTRLLVL.

The chain couples TRBV2 to TRBJ2-1, with TRBD2 matching over 7 bases. Trimming cost V 6 bases and J 4 bases; bases outside gene matches: 9. This CDR3 spans 15 amino acids. Looked up from germline, CDR1 is SNHLY and CDR2 is FYNNEI. The DNA of the CDR3 is TGTGCCAGCAGCCGAGGTGGCGGGGGATACAATGAGCAGTTCTTC. This codes for CASSRGGGGYNEQFF.

This clone has more than one count but fewer than ten. This chain links TRBV4-1 with TRBJ2-7, with TRBD1 as a possible D gene (5 bases). The CDR3 sequence is 15 residues long. Germline CDR1 is MGHRA and CDR2 is YSYEKL. The V end was cut by 6 bases, the J end by 4 bases, with 19 bases between. The CDR3 spells CASRSLGLPGYEQYF. The CDR3 region has the DNA TGCGCCAGCAGGAGCTTGGGCCTCCCAGGGTACGAGCAGTACTTC.

V gene TRBV30 combines with J gene TRBJ2-7; weak D call: TRBD2 (5 bases). Per germline, CDR1 GTSNPN and CDR2 SVGIG (reference sequence). The CDR3 length is 11 residues. Trimming removed 4 bases from V and 6 bases from J, with 10 bases in between. The CDR3 is CAWKVAGEQYF. The DNA of the CDR3 is TGTGCCTGGAAGGTCGCGGGCGAGCAGTACTTC.

The V and J genes are TRBV4-2 and TRBJ2-7; D might be TRBD1 (5 bases). Germline CDR1 reads LGHNA; CDR2 reads YNFKEQ. The ends were cut back, 0 bases at V and 7 bases at J, with 13 bases in the middle. This CDR3 comprises 14 residues. The CDR3 sequence: CASSQDRAGREQYF. Here the CDR3 DNA reads TGTGCCAGCAGCCAAGATAGGGCAGGGCGGGAGCAGTACTTC.

This clone has more than one count but fewer than ten. CDR3 amino acids: CASSRQSNTEAFF. For the CDR3, the DNA is TGTGCCAGCAGCCGACAGTCGAACACTGAAGCTTTCTTT. J is TRBJ1-1 and V is TRBV7-2, with a weak D call TRBD1 (5 bases). This CDR3 is 13 amino acids long. Between the trimmed V and J ends, which lost 5 bases and 1 base, there was a span of 8 bases. CDR1 and CDR2 (germline): SGHTA, FQGNSA.

This chain uses TRBV6-4 with TRBJ1-2; D unresolved. V was cut by 4 bases and J by 8 bases, with 14 bases left in between. Germline CDR1 MRHNA, CDR2 SNTAGT. CDR3 length equals 13 residues. The CDR3 is CASSGGPTGGYTF. The CDR3 DNA sequence: TGTGCCAGCAGTGGAGGACCGACGGGAGGCTACACCTTC.

The chain has TRBV5-6 and TRBJ2-7; 7 bases are shared with TRBD1. From germline, CDR1 is SGHDT and CDR2 YYEEEE. The ends lost 3 bases at V and 2 bases at J; junction bases unmatched: 2. The CDR3 is made up of 13 amino acids. The CDR3 bases are TGTGCCAGCAGCTATACAGGGGCCTACGAGCAGTACTTC. The encoded protein is CASSYTGAYEQYF.

This chain connects TRBV15 to TRBJ2-6; D is unclear. With 1 base removed from V and 1 base from J, the gap between germline ends came to 5 bases. CDR1 and CDR2 (germline): LNHNV, YYDKDF (reference sequence). The CDR3 covers 15 residues. CDR3 in amino acids: CATSRGPSGANVLTF. DNA of the CDR3: TGTGCCACCAGCAGAGGGCCTTCTGGGGCCAACGTCCTGACTTTC.

The rearrangement uses TRBV7-9 and TRBJ1-1; D unresolved. Trimming stripped 3 bases from V and 4 bases from J, with 12 bases between. Germline V gene sequence: CDR1 SEHNR, CDR2 FQNEAQ (reference sequence). The length of the CDR3 is 14 residues. This CDR3 is CASSLADRRTEAFF. The CDR3, as DNA: TGTGCCAGCAGCTTGGCGGATCGACGCACTGAAGCTTTCTTT. The variable domain in full, completed from reference TRBV7-9 and TRBJ1-1, reads DTGVSQNPRHKITKRGQNVTFRCDPISEHNRLYWYRQTLGQGPEFLTYFQNEAQLEKSRLLSDRFSAERPKGSFSTLEIQRTEQGDSAMYLCASSLADRRTEAFFGQGTRLTVV.

The chain has TRBV12-5 and TRBJ2-7; D gene unclear. Germline V lookup: CDR1 LGHNT, CDR2 FRNRAP. Trimming pared 5 bases from V and 5 bases from J, leaving 7 bases between. The CDR3 has 11 amino acids. CDR3 in amino acids: CASGAGHEQYF. The CDR3, as DNA: TGTGCTAGTGGTGCCGGTCACGAGCAGTACTTC. The full variable domain, with the rest looked up from reference TRBV12-5 and TRBJ2-7, is DARVTQTPRHKVTEMGQEVTMRCQPILGHNTVFWYRQTMMQGLELLAYFRNRAPLDDSGMPKDRFSAEMPDATLATLKIQPSEPRDSAVYFCASGAGHEQYFGPGTRLTVT.

The chain carries TRBV7-3 and TRBJ1-2, with a possible D match to TRBD1 (5 bases). The CDR3 spans 14 residues. Trimming took 5 bases from V and 0 from J, leaving 10 bases between them. The germline V gene has CDR1 SGHTA and CDR2 FQGTGA. The CDR3 protein is CASSGGTSNYGYTF. In DNA form, the CDR3 reads TGTGCCAGCAGCGGCGGGACGTCTAACTATGGCTACACCTTC.

The chain recombines TRBV28 with TRBJ1-6, with a tentative D call TRBD1 (6 bases). Germline V gene lookup returns CDR1 MDHEN and CDR2 SYDVKM. This CDR3 has 15 residues. The V and J ends lost 4 bases and 10 bases respectively, with 17 bases between them. The CDR3 DNA follows: TGTGCCAGCAGTTCGGCAGGGGCCTTATCCTCACCCCTCCACTTT. Amino acid sequence: CASSSAGALSSPLHF.

CDR3 protein: CASTKEWTSGTHQETQYF. The CDR3 coding sequence is TGTGCCAGCACTAAAGAGTGGACTAGCGGGACTCACCAAGAGACCCAGTACTTC. The rearrangement links TRBV7-9 to TRBJ2-5; TRBD2 aligns across 12 bases. CDR3 length: 18 amino acids. V lost 7 bases, J lost 0 bases, and 12 bases stayed unmatched. Per germline, CDR1 SEHNR and CDR2 FQNEAQ (reference sequence).

The chain recombines TRBV18 with TRBJ2-6; TRBD1 aligns across 8 bases. CDR3 length equals 17 residues. The J segment lost 1 base and the V segment lost 2 bases, leaving 4 bases of the junction unmatched. The germline V gene encodes CDR1 KGHSH and CDR2 LQKENI. The CDR3 loop reads CASSPAGGVSGANVLTF. The CDR3 region has the DNA TGTGCCAGCTCACCAGCAGGGGGCGTATCTGGGGCCAACGTCCTGACTTTC.

This clone was recorded a few times. The chain employs TRBV6-5 and TRBJ2-4; D is perhaps TRBD1 (6 bases). V shed 6 bases and J shed 3 bases, with 9 bases lying between them. The CDR3 totals 13 residues. CDR1 MNHEY and CDR2 SVGAGI come from the germline V gene. The CDR3 bases are TGTGCCAGCAGATCAGGGGACAAAAACATTCAGTACTTC. Translation gives CASRSGDKNIQYF.

This rearrangement joins TRBV7-2 to TRBJ2-5; 11 bases match TRBD2. V gave up 7 bases and J gave up 4 bases; unmatched junction bases: 17. The germline CDR1 and CDR2 sequences are SGHTA and FQGNSA. CDR3 length: 18 amino acids. Here the CDR3 reads CASIGEETSGGFGETQYF. The CDR3, as DNA: TGTGCCAGCATAGGGGAAGAAACTAGCGGGGGTTTTGGAGAGACCCAGTACTTC.

V usage is TRBV7-2 and J usage is TRBJ2-7; 9 positions agree with TRBD1. The junction had 7 bases not matched to a gene; V was cut back by 5 bases and J by 2 bases. This CDR3 region has 15 residues. The germline V gene encodes CDR1 SGHTA and CDR2 FQGNSA. CDR3 bases: TGTGCCAGCAGCACCACGGACAGGGGAACCTACGAGCAGTACTTC. As protein: CASSTTDRGTYEQYF.

The V gene is TRBV30, the J gene TRBJ1-3; TRBD1 aligns across 7 bases. Germline CDR1 is GTSNPN and CDR2 is SVGIG (reference sequence). The CDR3 sequence is 15 residues long. The trim removed 3 bases at V and 4 bases at J, leaving 9 bases unmatched. The CDR3 sequence: CAWSLQTGWGNTIYF. In DNA form, the CDR3 reads TGTGCCTGGAGCCTCCAGACAGGGTGGGGAAACACCATATATTTT.

This chain joins TRBV6-6 and TRBJ1-1; unclear D gene. V was trimmed by 6 bases and J by 2 bases, leaving 13 bases between them. The CDR3 length is 14 residues. Germline V gene sequence: CDR1 MNHNY, CDR2 SVGAGI (reference sequence). The CDR3 bases are TGTGCCAGCAGACGTGGGAGCTTTAACACTGAAGCTTTCTTT. Translating gives CASRRGSFNTEAFF.

The V call is TRBV27, the J call TRBJ1-4; D gene uncertain. Germline V gene data show CDR1 as MNHEY and CDR2 as SMNVEV (reference sequence). This CDR3 region has 16 residues. Between the trimmed V and J ends, which lost 4 bases and 8 bases, there was a span of 20 bases. As DNA, the CDR3 is TGTGCCAGCAGTTACCCAGCGGCGGGGAGGTGCGAAAAACTGTTTTTT. Its translation is CASSYPAAGRCEKLFF.

The chain recombines TRBV28 with TRBJ2-7; TRBD2 might be the D (5 bases). Per the germline V gene, CDR1 is MDHEN and CDR2 is SYDVKM. This CDR3 contains 15 residues. Trimming cost V 3 bases and J 0 bases, with 12 bases left between them. CDR3 region: CASSFRGASSYEQYF. The CDR3, as DNA: TGTGCCAGCAGTTTTCGGGGTGCCAGCTCCTACGAGCAGTACTTC.

The CDR3 nucleotides are TGCGCCAGCAGCGCTAGCGGGAGAGCGAACACCGGGGAGCTGTTTTTT. Its protein is CASSASGRANTGELFF. The genes are TRBV5-1 and TRBJ2-2; 10 nucleotides match TRBD2. V lost 4 bases to trimming and J lost 0 bases; unmatched junction nucleotides: 3. The CDR3 loop spans 16 amino acids. Germline CDR1 reads SGHRS; CDR2 reads YFSETQ.

This chain links TRBV19 with TRBJ2-1; a weak D match, TRBD2 (7 bases). V shed 8 bases and J shed 5 bases, with 16 bases lying between them. CDR3 length: 14 residues. Per the germline V gene, CDR1 is LNHDA and CDR2 is SQIVND (reference sequence). The CDR3 DNA is TGTGCCAGTCGAAGGGGGGGTCTGGACAATGAGCAGTTCTTC. Translating gives CASRRGGLDNEQFF.

The chain uses TRBV5-1 and TRBJ2-3, with 8 bases lining up with TRBD1. CDR3 length: 14 residues. V shed 4 bases and J 1 base; nucleotides not matched to a gene: 2. Germline loops: CDR1 SGHRS, CDR2 YFSETQ. CDR3 sequence reads: CASSPDRGTDTQYF. The CDR3 DNA follows: TGCGCCAGCAGCCCGGACAGGGGCACAGATACGCAGTATTTT.

The gene calls are TRBV27 and TRBJ2-5, with TRBD1 as a possible D gene (6 bases). The CDR3 has 15 residues. Germline V lookup: CDR1 MNHEY, CDR2 SMNVEV (reference sequence). Trimming stripped 4 bases from V and 1 base from J, with 13 bases between. CDR3 nucleotides: TGTGCCAGCAGTTATAGGGGGTGGGGCCAAGAGACCCAGTACTTC. It is translated as CASSYRGWGQETQYF.